The next 32 T cell receptor beta chains were all read from a single sample in a study of T cell clonotyping in hematopoietic cell transplantation. TCRdb keeps only in-frame clones here, not all; method: immunoSEQ multiplex PCR. The profile covers roughly 48,000 clones, with roughly 85% appearing a single time and about 5.3% taken by the ten largest. Sample time point: recipient sample about 28 days before transplant, after cytoreduction. Material: peripheral blood mononuclear cells, obtained before stem cell transplant. The receptors were sampled from a man in his 60s with myelodysplastic syndrome. Some clones in this sample may be carry-over from other donors' samples.

This chain uses TRBV27 with TRBJ1-6; perhaps TRBD1 as D (5 bases). Germline V gene data show CDR1 as MNHEY and CDR2 as SMNVEV (reference sequence). The V and J ends lost 0 bases and 6 bases respectively, with 9 bases between them. The CDR3 covers 15 residues. The chain's CDR3 is CASSLSDRPNSPLHF. The CDR3 DNA is TGTGCCAGCAGTTTATCCGACAGACCTAATTCACCCCTCCACTTT.

The V call is TRBV6-6, the J call TRBJ1-2; D is unresolved. Germline lookup yields CDR1 MNHNY and CDR2 SVGAGI (reference sequence). Trimming cost V 3 bases and J 0 bases, with 11 bases left between them. The CDR3 runs to 15 residues. The CDR3 coding sequence is TGTGCCAGCAGTTATAAGGCGGAGACTAACTATGGCTACACCTTC. Translation gives CASSYKAETNYGYTF.

The J gene is TRBJ2-2, the V gene TRBV7-2, with a possible D match to TRBD2 (6 bases). Trimming cost V 4 bases and J 7 bases, with 10 bases left between them. The CDR3 is 13 amino acids. The germline CDR1 and CDR2 sequences are SGHTA and FQGNSA. The CDR3 sequence is CASSSRGIGELFF. CDR3 DNA: TGTGCCAGCAGCTCCCGGGGGATCGGGGAGCTGTTTTTT. Filled out from reference TRBV7-2 and TRBJ2-2, the complete variable domain reads GAGVSQSPSNKVTEKGKDVELRCDPISGHTALYWYRQSLGQGLEFLIYFQGNSAPDKSGLPSDRFSAERTGGSVSTLTIQRTQQEDSAVYLCASSSRGIGELFFGEGSRLTVL.

The CDR3 sequence is CASKLRDTYNSPLHF. CDR3 DNA: TGTGCCAGCAAGTTAAGGGACACTTATAATTCACCCCTCCACTTT. J is TRBJ1-6 and V is TRBV27; TRBD1 is a possible D gene (6 bases). Germline CDR1 and CDR2: MNHEY and SMNVEV (reference sequence). The CDR3 contains 15 residues. The germline V and J ends were trimmed by 7 bases and 4 bases, with 14 bases remaining between them.

Worth noting for this clone: Compared with germline, one end of the junction differs, possibly owing to a read error. The V gene is TRBV28, the J gene TRBJ1-4; maybe TRBD1 (5 bases). There are 12 residues in the CDR3. Germline V lookup: CDR1 MDHEN, CDR2 SYDVKM. In nucleotides, the CDR3 is TGTGCCAGCAGTTTGTCAGGGTTGGGTAAGATTTTT. Its protein is CASSLSGLGKIF. The variable domain in full, completed from reference TRBV28 and TRBJ1-4, reads DVKVTQSSRYLVKRTGEKVFLECVQDMDHENMFWYRQDPGLGLRLIYFSYDVKMKEKGDIPEGYSVSREKKERFSLILESASTNQTSMYLCASSLSGLGKIFGSGTQLSVL.

V is TRBV20-1 and J is TRBJ2-1; D is uncertain. With 8 bases removed from V and 8 bases from J, the gap between germline ends came to 13 bases. The CDR3 spans 11 residues. Per germline, CDR1 DFQATT and CDR2 SNEGSKA (reference sequence). The CDR3 loop is CSPTVMDEQFF. In DNA form, the CDR3 reads TGCAGTCCGACTGTGATGGATGAGCAGTTCTTC.

This chain uses TRBV6-5 with TRBJ1-4; TRBD1 matches 7 bases. Germline assignment: CDR1 MNHEY and CDR2 SVGAGI. CDR3 size: 15 residues. The V and J ends lost 6 bases and 8 bases, in that order; junction bases with no gene match: 12. The CDR3: CASRENRGWGEKLFF. CDR3 in DNA: TGTGCCAGCAGGGAGAACAGGGGCTGGGGGGAAAAACTGTTTTTT.

J is TRBJ2-2 and V is TRBV29-1; 8 bases line up with TRBD1. This CDR3 region has 14 residues. J gave up 8 bases and V 6 bases, and 11 bases lay outside the gene matches. The germline V gene has CDR1 SQVTM and CDR2 ANQGSEA. In DNA form, the CDR3 reads TGCAGCGTCGCCGGAGACAGGGGAACTGGGGAGCTGTTTTTT. Protein: CSVAGDRGTGELFF.

V gene TRBV7-2 combines with J gene TRBJ2-7; D is tentatively TRBD1 or TRBD2 (5 bases each). CDR1 is SGHTA, CDR2 FQGNSA, per germline. Trimming cost V 5 bases and J 2 bases, with 13 bases left between them. The CDR3 extends over 14 amino acids. CDR3 nucleotides: TGTGCCAGCAGCCCGGGACGGCCAACCTACGAGCAGTACTTC. Translation gives CASSPGRPTYEQYF.

The chain links TRBV10-2 to TRBJ2-1, with TRBD2 as a possible D gene (5 bases). Deletions cut 7 bases from V and 0 bases from J, with 10 bases between. Germline CDR1 reads WSHSY; CDR2 reads SAAADI. The CDR3 has 14 residues. Here the CDR3 DNA reads TGCGCCAGCATGAGGGAAAGCTCCTACAATGAGCAGTTCTTC. It specifies CASMRESSYNEQFF.

The chain uses TRBV6-5 and TRBJ1-2; 8 bases are a match to TRBD1. The CDR3 totals 14 residues. The J segment lost 5 bases and the V segment lost 7 bases, leaving 9 bases of the junction unmatched. Germline-derived CDR1 and CDR2 are MNHEY and SVGAGI. CDR3 in DNA: TGTGCCAGCAACAACGGACAGGGAGGATATGGCTACACCTTC. This encodes CASNNGQGGYGYTF.

In the case of this clone: This CDR3 is also generated by other DNA sequences in the sample. The gene calls are TRBV7-2 and TRBJ2-2, with 9 positions matching TRBD2. This CDR3 contains 14 residues. Germline CDR1 and CDR2: SGHTA and FQGNSA. V shed 3 bases and J 4 bases; nucleotides not matched to a gene: 0. CDR3 region: CASSFSGGTGELFF. In DNA, the CDR3 is TGTGCCAGCAGCTTTAGCGGGGGCACCGGGGAGCTGTTTTTT.

This clone appeared once. The chain uses TRBV20-1 and TRBJ1-1; D uncertain. The CDR3 is 11 amino acids. The V gene lost 5 bases and the J gene lost 1 base, with 5 bases spanning the gap. Germline-derived CDR1 and CDR2 are DFQATT and SNEGSKA (reference sequence). CDR3 loop: CSAPRNTEAFF. CDR3 sequence (DNA): TGCAGTGCTCCTCGGAACACTGAAGCTTTCTTT.

This chain connects TRBV28 to TRBJ1-2; 7 bases are shared with TRBD1. This CDR3 region has 13 residues. V was pared by 6 bases and J by 6 bases, with 7 bases of the junction left unmatched. Germline CDR1 and CDR2: MDHEN and SYDVKM. The CDR3 DNA sequence: TGTGCCAGCAGGTCGACAGGGAGGGATGGCTACACCTTC. Its protein product is CASRSTGRDGYTF.

The chain combines TRBV2 with TRBJ2-7; 10 nucleotides agree with TRBD1. This CDR3 has 16 residues. Germline values: CDR1 SNHLY, CDR2 FYNNEI. With V trimmed by 4 bases and J by 0 bases, 6 bases remained unmatched. The CDR3 DNA follows: TGTGCCAGCAGTGTTCTGTGGACAGGGGGCTCCTACGAGCAGTACTTC. The encoded protein is CASSVLWTGGSYEQYF. The full variable domain, in which reference TRBV2 and TRBJ2-7 provide the parts outside the CDR3, is EPEVTQTPSHQVTQMGQEVILRCVPISNHLYFYWYRQILGQKVEFLVSFYNNEISEKSEIFDDQFSVERPDGSNFTLKIRSTKLEDSAMYFCASSVLWTGGSYEQYFGPGTRLTVT.

The CDR3 DNA reads as TGTGCCAGTAGTATAGGCAGACAGTATAGCAATCAGCCCCAGCATTTT. Residues: CASSIGRQYSNQPQHF. The chain employs TRBV19 and TRBJ1-5; tentatively, D is TRBD1 (5 bases). The CDR3 length is 16 residues. The V end was cut by 1 base, the J end by 0 bases, with 10 bases between. The germline V gene has CDR1 LNHDA and CDR2 SQIVND (reference sequence).

This chain connects TRBV7-8 to TRBJ1-2; D gene uncertain. This CDR3 region has 16 residues. CDR1 is SGHVS and CDR2 is FQNEAQ in the germline V gene. V lost 4 bases to trimming and J lost 0 bases, with 15 bases between them. CDR3 bases: TGTGCCAGCAGCTCCCGCCGGGCTGAAACTAACTATGGCTACACCTTC. Translated, it gives CASSSRRAETNYGYTF.

The V gene is TRBV19, the J gene TRBJ2-7, with D possibly TRBD1 on 6 matching bases. V was shortened by 5 bases and J by 3 bases, with 20 bases between the two germline ends. CDR3 length: 16 residues. Looked up from germline, CDR1 is LNHDA and CDR2 is SQIVND (reference sequence). Here the CDR3 reads CASSPTGLSALYEQYF. DNA of the CDR3: TGTGCCAGTAGTCCCACAGGGCTATCCGCACTCTACGAGCAGTACTTC.

This chain uses TRBV11-2 with TRBJ1-1, with 7 bases identical to TRBD1. Germline V gives CDR1 SGHAT, CDR2 FQNNGV. J was trimmed by 3 bases and V by 5 bases; bases with no gene match: 3. CDR3 size: 13 residues. CDR3 loop: CASSPQGDTEAFF. The CDR3 DNA follows: TGTGCCAGCAGCCCCCAGGGGGACACTGAAGCTTTCTTT.

V usage is TRBV5-5 and J usage is TRBJ1-1, with TRBD1 as a possible D gene (6 bases). CDR1 and CDR2 from the germline V gene are SGHKS and YYEKEE (reference sequence). Between the trimmed V and J ends, which lost 3 bases and 1 base, there was a span of 7 bases. The CDR3 spans 13 residues. The CDR3 region is CASSSTGNTEAFF. Written as DNA, the CDR3 is TGTGCCAGCAGCTCGACAGGGAACACTGAAGCTTTCTTT.

The chain is built from TRBV30 and TRBJ1-1; D remains unclear. The CDR3 has 11 residues. V was pared by 1 base and J by 4 bases, with 4 bases between. Germline CDR1 and CDR2: GTSNPN and SVGIG (reference sequence). CDR3 nucleotide sequence: TGTGCCTGGAGTGCATTCACTGAAGCTTTCTTT. Amino acid sequence: CAWSAFTEAFF.

This chain joins TRBV7-2 and TRBJ2-7; 8 bases match TRBD2. The length of the CDR3 is 14 residues. V shed 5 bases, J shed 3 bases, and the junction held 6 bases outside the gene matches. CDR1 is SGHTA, CDR2 FQGNSA, per germline. The CDR3 spells CASSATSDNYEQYF. The CDR3 region has the DNA TGTGCCAGCAGCGCGACTAGCGACAACTACGAGCAGTACTTC.

The V gene is TRBV11-3, the J gene TRBJ2-2; 9 nucleotides align to TRBD1. This CDR3 is built from 17 residues. J gave up 5 bases and V 2 bases, and 9 bases lay outside the gene matches. In germline, CDR1 is SGHNT, CDR2 YENEEA. The CDR3 nucleotides are TGTGCCAGCAGCTTAAACTCCGGGACAGGGAATACCGGGGAGCTGTTTTTT. Amino acids: CASSLNSGTGNTGELFF.

The rearrangement uses TRBV2 and TRBJ1-3; TRBD1 matches 8 bases. The germline V gene encodes CDR1 SNHLY and CDR2 FYNNEI. The V segment lost 1 base and the J segment 4 bases; nucleotides outside the gene matches: 3. This CDR3 has 15 residues. Written as DNA, the CDR3 is TGTGCCAGCAGTGAAGACAGGGGGACCGGAAACACCATATATTTT. Translating gives CASSEDRGTGNTIYF.

The gene calls are TRBV9 and TRBJ2-2; TRBD1 might be the D (6 bases). CDR1 SGDLS and CDR2 YYNGEE come from the germline V gene. Trimming stripped 8 bases from V and 6 bases from J, with 14 bases between. The CDR3 length is 13 residues. The CDR3 loop is CASQQQGSGELFF. DNA of the CDR3: TGTGCCAGTCAACAACAGGGATCCGGGGAGCTGTTTTTT. Using reference TRBV9 and TRBJ2-2 for the parts outside the CDR3, the full variable domain is DSGVTQTPKHLITATGQRVTLRCSPRSGDLSVYWYQQSLDQGLQFLIQYYNGEERAKGNILERFSAQQFPDLHSELNLSSLELGDSALYFCASQQQGSGELFFGEGSRLTVL.

The chain is built from TRBV4-3 and TRBJ1-2; D is unresolved. The V end lost 1 base, the J end lost 8 bases, and 11 bases lay between the germline ends. The CDR3 totals 13 residues. CDR1 LGHNA and CDR2 YSLEER come from the germline V gene. The CDR3 nucleotides are TGCGCCAGCAGCCAAGTAGGTGTGAGAGGCTACACCTTC. Translating it yields CASSQVGVRGYTF.

J is TRBJ1-5 and V is TRBV5-1, with D possibly matching TRBD1 (5 bases). The CDR3 has 15 residues. Deletions cut 0 bases from V and 0 bases from J, with 7 bases between. Germline loops: CDR1 SGHRS, CDR2 YFSETQ. CDR3 coding DNA: TGCGCCAGCAGCTTGGGGGGCTATAGCAATCAGCCCCAGCATTTT. Protein product: CASSLGGYSNQPQHF.

The chain is built from TRBV7-6 and TRBJ2-6; TRBD2 matches at 11 bases. V was clipped by 2 bases and J by 2 bases; unmatched bases: 5. Germline lookup yields CDR1 SGHVS and CDR2 FNYEAQ. The length of the CDR3 is 18 residues. The CDR3 loop is CASSLNPTSGAGANVLTF. DNA of the CDR3: TGTGCCAGCAGCTTAAACCCGACTAGCGGGGCTGGGGCCAACGTCCTGACTTTC.

The J gene is TRBJ1-2, the V gene TRBV7-2, with a tentative D call TRBD1 (6 bases). V was shortened by 5 bases and J by 6 bases, with 13 bases between the two germline ends. CDR1 is SGHTA and CDR2 is FQGNSA in the germline V gene. This CDR3 is 13 amino acids long. The chain's CDR3 is CASSPSTGHGYTF. In DNA form, the CDR3 reads TGTGCCAGCAGCCCAAGCACAGGGCATGGCTACACCTTC. The whole variable domain, remainder taken from reference TRBV7-2 and TRBJ1-2, is GAGVSQSPSNKVTEKGKDVELRCDPISGHTALYWYRQSLGQGLEFLIYFQGNSAPDKSGLPSDRFSAERTGGSVSTLTIQRTQQEDSAVYLCASSPSTGHGYTFGSGTRLTVV.

This clone showed up just a few times. This chain connects TRBV5-1 to TRBJ1-2; 8 bases line up with TRBD1. Looked up from germline, CDR1 is SGHRS and CDR2 is YFSETQ. This CDR3 contains 16 residues. J gave up 7 bases and V 5 bases, and 16 bases lay outside the gene matches. Written as DNA, the CDR3 is TGCGCCAGCAGGTCCCAGCCCTTGACAGGGGAAGGTGGCTACACCTTC. It specifies CASRSQPLTGEGGYTF.

J is TRBJ2-5 and V is TRBV19; D is perhaps TRBD1 (6 bases). Between the trimmed V and J ends, which lost 6 bases and 4 bases, there was a span of 15 bases. Germline V gene data show CDR1 as LNHDA and CDR2 as SQIVND (reference sequence). The CDR3 sequence is 14 residues long. For the CDR3, the DNA is TGTGCCAGTAGGAAACTAGGGGGAACAGAGACCCAGTACTTC. Translated: CASRKLGGTETQYF.

This clone has only a few counts. The V and J genes are TRBV29-1 and TRBJ2-2; tentatively, D is TRBD1 (6 bases). CDR1 is SQVTM and CDR2 is ANQGSEA in the germline V gene. This CDR3 has 14 amino acids. Trimming pared 0 bases from V and 5 bases from J, leaving 10 bases between. The CDR3 reads CSVEERGWTGELFF. The DNA of the CDR3 is TGCAGCGTTGAAGAGAGGGGGTGGACCGGGGAGCTGTTTTTT.